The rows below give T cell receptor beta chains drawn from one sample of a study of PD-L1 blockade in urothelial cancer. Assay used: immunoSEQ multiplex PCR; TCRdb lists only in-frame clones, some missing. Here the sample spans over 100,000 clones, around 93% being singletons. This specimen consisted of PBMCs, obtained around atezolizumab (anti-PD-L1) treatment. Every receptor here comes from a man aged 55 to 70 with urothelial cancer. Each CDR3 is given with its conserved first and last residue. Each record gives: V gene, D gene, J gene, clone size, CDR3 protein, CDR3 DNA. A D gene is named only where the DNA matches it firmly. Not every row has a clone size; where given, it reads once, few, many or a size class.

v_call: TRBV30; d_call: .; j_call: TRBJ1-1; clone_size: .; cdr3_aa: CAWSRQGLYEAFF; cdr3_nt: TGTGCCTGGAGTAGGCAGGGGCTTTATGAAGCTTTCTTT
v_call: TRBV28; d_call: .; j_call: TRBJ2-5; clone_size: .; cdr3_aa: CASSSGTGVILAQYF; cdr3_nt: .
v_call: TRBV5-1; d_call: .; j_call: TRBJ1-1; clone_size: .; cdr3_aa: CASSPGGGTNTEAFF; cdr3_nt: TGCGCCAGCAGCCCCGGGGGAGGGACGAACACTGAAGCTTTCTTT
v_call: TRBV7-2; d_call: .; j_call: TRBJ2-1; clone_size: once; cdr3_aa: CASTADLNEQFF; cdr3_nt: TGTGCCAGCACCGCGGATCTCAATGAGCAGTTCTTC
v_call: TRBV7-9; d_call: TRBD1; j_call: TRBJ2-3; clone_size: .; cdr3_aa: CASSLGSGGATDTQYF; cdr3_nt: TGTGCCAGCAGCTTAGGGTCAGGGGGCGCGACAGATACGCAGTATTTT
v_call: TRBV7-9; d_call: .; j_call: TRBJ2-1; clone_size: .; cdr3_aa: CASSLAGGNYNEQFF; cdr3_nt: TGTGCCAGCAGCTTAGCGGGAGGTAACTACAATGAGCAGTTCTTC
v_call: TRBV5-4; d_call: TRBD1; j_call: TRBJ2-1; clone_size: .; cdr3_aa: CASSSGQETYNEQFF; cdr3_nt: TGTGCCAGCAGCTCAGGACAGGAAACCTACAATGAGCAGTTCTTC
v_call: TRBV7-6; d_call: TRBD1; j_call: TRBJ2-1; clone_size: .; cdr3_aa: CASSLGTGDSSYNEQFF; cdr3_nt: TGTGCCAGCAGCTTAGGGACAGGGGACTCCTCCTACAATGAGCAGTTCTTC
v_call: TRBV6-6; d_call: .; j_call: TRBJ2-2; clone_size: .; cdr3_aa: CASSSRAGSAGELFF; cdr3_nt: TGTGCCAGCAGTTCGCGGGCCGGGAGTGCCGGGGAGCTGTTTTTT
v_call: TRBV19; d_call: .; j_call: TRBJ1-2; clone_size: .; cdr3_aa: CASSREIYGYTF; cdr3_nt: TGTGCCAGTAGTCGGGAGATCTATGGCTACACCTTC
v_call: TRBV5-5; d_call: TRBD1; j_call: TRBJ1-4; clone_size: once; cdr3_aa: CASSTRTGAPNEKLFF; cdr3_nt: TGTGCCAGCAGCACACGGACAGGGGCACCTAATGAAAAACTGTTTTTT
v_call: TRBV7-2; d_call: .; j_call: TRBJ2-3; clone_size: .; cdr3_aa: CASSLTLATDTQYF; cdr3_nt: TGTGCCAGCAGCTTAACCCTAGCTACAGATACGCAGTATTTT
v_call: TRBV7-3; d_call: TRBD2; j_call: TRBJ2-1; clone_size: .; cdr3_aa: CASSLKTGLADNEQFF; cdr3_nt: TGTGCCAGCAGTTTGAAGACGGGACTAGCGGATAATGAGCAGTTCTTC
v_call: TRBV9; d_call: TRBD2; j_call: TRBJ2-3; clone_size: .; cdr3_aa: CASSSSGRDTDTQYF; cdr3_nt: TGTGCCAGCAGCTCGAGCGGGAGGGACACAGATACGCAGTATTTT
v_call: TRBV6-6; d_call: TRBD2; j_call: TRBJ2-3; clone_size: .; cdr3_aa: CASTPRSGGAEDTQYF; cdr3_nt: TGTGCCAGCACCCCAAGGAGCGGGGGGGCCGAAGATACGCAGTATTTT
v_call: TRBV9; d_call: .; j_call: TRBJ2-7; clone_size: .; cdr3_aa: CASSPGEIYEQYF; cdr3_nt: TGTGCCAGCAGCCCCGGTGAGATCTACGAGCAGTACTTC
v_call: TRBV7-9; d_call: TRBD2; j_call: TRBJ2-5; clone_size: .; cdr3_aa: CASRGRGGSFQETQYF; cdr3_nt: TGTGCCAGCAGGGGAAGAGGCGGGAGTTTCCAAGAGACCCAGTACTTC
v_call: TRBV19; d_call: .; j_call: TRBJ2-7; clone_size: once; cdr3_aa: CASSIPGAVYEQYF; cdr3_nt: TGTGCCAGTAGTATTCCGGGAGCGGTCTACGAGCAGTACTTC
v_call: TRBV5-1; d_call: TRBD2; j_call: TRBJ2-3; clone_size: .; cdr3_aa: CASSPLAGGSTDTQYF; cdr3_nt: TGCGCCAGCAGCCCACTAGCGGGGGGGAGCACAGATACGCAGTATTTT
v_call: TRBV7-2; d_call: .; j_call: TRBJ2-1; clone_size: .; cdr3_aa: CASSLGPSRTDNEQFF; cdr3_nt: TGTGCCAGCAGCTTAGGTCCTAGCCGTACGGACAATGAGCAGTTCTTC
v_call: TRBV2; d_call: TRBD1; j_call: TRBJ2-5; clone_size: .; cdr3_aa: CASSDPGQRETQYF; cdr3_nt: TGTGCCAGCAGTGACCCGGGACAGAGAGAGACCCAGTACTTC
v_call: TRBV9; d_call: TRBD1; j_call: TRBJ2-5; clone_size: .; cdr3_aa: CASSPGTAEETQYF; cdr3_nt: TGTGCCAGCAGCCCGGGGACAGCAGAAGAGACCCAGTACTTC
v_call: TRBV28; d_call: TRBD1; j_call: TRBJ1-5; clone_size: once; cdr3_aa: CASSPGTDSNQPQHF; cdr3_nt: TGTGCCAGCAGTCCTGGGACAGATAGCAATCAGCCCCAGCATTTT
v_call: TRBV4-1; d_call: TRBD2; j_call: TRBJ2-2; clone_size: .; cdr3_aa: CASSLAAGGRGELFF; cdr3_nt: TGCGCCAGCAGCCTGGCAGCGGGGGGGCGAGGGGAGCTGTTTTTT
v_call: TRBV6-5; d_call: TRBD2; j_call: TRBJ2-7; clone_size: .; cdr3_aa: CASTRLAGGYEQYF; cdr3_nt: TGTGCCAGCACCCGACTAGCGGGAGGCTACGAGCAGTACTTC
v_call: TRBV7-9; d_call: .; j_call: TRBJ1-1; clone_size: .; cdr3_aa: CASSLVSGDTEAFF; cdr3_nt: TGTGCCAGCAGCTTAGTATCAGGGGACACTGAAGCTTTCTTT
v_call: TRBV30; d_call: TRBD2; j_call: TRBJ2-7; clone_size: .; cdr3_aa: CAWRLAGTYEQYF; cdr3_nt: TGTGCCTGGAGATTAGCGGGAACCTACGAGCAGTACTTC
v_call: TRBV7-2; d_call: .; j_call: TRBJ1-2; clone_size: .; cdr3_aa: CASSLGHRNYGYTF; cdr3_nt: TGTGCCAGCAGCTTAGGACACCGTAACTATGGCTACACCTTC
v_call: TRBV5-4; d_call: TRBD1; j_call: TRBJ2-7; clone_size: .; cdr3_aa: CASSARDRDKEQYF; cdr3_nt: TGTGCCAGCAGCGCCCGGGACAGGGATAAGGAGCAGTACTTC
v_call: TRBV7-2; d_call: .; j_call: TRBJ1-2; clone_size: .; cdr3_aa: CASSTRAESTNYGYTF; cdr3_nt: TGTGCCAGCAGCACGCGGGCAGAATCAACTAACTATGGCTACACCTTC
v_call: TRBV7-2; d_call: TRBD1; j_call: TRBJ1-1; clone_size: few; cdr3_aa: CASSPRQGGNTEAFF; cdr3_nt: TGTGCCAGCAGCCCCAGACAGGGAGGGAACACTGAAGCTTTCTTT
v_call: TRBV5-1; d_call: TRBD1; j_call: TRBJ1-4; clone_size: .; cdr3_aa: CASSLSGTAATNEKLFF; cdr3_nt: TGCGCCAGCAGCTTATCCGGGACAGCCGCAACTAATGAAAAACTGTTTTTT